This TCR beta chain was captured in a study of blood T cell repertoires in COVID-19. Study-wide background: The analysed material was cDNA or gDNA that came from T cells, B-cell-depleted T cells, or PBMCs.

Original methodology: Reference gene primer amplification in the assay estimated nucleated cell counts. Repertoires were generated with immunoSEQ multiplex PCR, while TCRdb's copy carries only in-frame clones and drops some. V, J and clone size are those of that table, while D and trimming were read from the DNA. This table has more than 450,000 clones, about nine tenths appearing once. Assignment of participants to cohorts was predicated upon participant-reported clinical history. This CDR3 has 15 residues. CDR1 is SGHAT, CDR2 FQNNGV, per germline. After removal of 4 bases from V and 6 bases from J, the junction contained 8 bases not matched to a gene.

The chain recombines TRBV11-2 with TRBJ2-7; TRBD1 aligns across 11 bases. This receptor was identified in a young woman who had recovered from COVID-19. Specimen: PBMCs or T cells enriched from blood (not recorded which). The CDR3 loop reads CASSSTRDRGFEQYF. As DNA, the CDR3 is TGTGCCAGCAGCTCGACCCGGGACAGGGGGTTCGAGCAGTACTTC.